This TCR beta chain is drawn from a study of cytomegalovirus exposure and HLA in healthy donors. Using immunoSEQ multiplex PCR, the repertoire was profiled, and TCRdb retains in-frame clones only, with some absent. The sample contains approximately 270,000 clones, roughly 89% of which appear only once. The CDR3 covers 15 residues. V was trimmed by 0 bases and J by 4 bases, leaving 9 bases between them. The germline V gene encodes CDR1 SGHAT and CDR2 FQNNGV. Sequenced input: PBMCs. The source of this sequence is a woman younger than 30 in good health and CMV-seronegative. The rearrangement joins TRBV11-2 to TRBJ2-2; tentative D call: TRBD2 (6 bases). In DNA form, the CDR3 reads TGTGCCAGCAGCTTAGATCGGAGGGGCACCGGGGAGCTGTTTTTT. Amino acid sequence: CASSLDRRGTGELFF.